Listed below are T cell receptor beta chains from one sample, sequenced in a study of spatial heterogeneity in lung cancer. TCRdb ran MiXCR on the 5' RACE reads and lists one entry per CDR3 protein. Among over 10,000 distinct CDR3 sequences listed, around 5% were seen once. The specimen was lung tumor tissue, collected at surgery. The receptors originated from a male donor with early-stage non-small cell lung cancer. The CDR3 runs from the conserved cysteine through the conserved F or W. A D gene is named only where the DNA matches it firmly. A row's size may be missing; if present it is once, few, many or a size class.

CDR3 DNA: TGTGCCATCAGTGAGCCGGGACAGGGTGGAAATGGCTACACCTTC
CDR3 protein: CAISEPGQGGNGYTF
J gene: TRBJ1-2
D gene: TRBD1
clone size: few
V gene: TRBV10-3

CDR3 DNA: TGTGCCAGCAGCTTACAGGAATACACAGATACGCAGTATTTT
CDR3 protein: CASSLQEYTDTQYF
J gene: TRBJ2-3
D gene: -
clone size: many
V gene: TRBV7-6

CDR3 DNA: TGTGCCAGTAGTGACCTGATGAAGGGGGGGAGCAATCAGCCCCAGCATTTT
CDR3 protein: CASSDLMKGGSNQPQHF
J gene: TRBJ1-5
D gene: -
clone size: many
V gene: TRBV19

CDR3 DNA: TGTGCCAGCTCACCCCGGGACAGTTCGGATTCACCCCTCCACTTT
CDR3 protein: CASSPRDSSDSPLHF
J gene: TRBJ1-6
D gene: TRBD1
clone size: many
V gene: TRBV18

CDR3 DNA: TGTGCCAGCAGCCAAGGCATGTCGGGGGGGCAAGAGACCCAGTACTTC
CDR3 protein: CASSQGMSGGQETQYF
J gene: TRBJ2-5
D gene: TRBD2
clone size: many
V gene: TRBV4-2

CDR3 DNA: TGTGCCAGCAGTTACGGGGGTAGCGGGGAGCAAGAGACCCAGTACTTC
CDR3 protein: CASSYGGSGEQETQYF
J gene: TRBJ2-5
D gene: TRBD2
clone size: -
V gene: TRBV6-2/TRBV6-3

CDR3 DNA: TGTGCCAGCAGCCTGGGACTACCTTCCTACAATGAGCAGTTCTTC
CDR3 protein: CASSLGLPSYNEQFF
J gene: TRBJ2-1
D gene: TRBD2
clone size: many
V gene: TRBV13

CDR3 DNA: TGTGCCAGCAGCTTAAGTTTCAGTGACAATGAGCAGTTCTTC
CDR3 protein: CASSLSFSDNEQFF
J gene: TRBJ2-1
D gene: -
clone size: many
V gene: TRBV13

CDR3 DNA: TGTGCCAGCAGTTACTCGACGGCGGGGAATTCACCCCTCCACTTT
CDR3 protein: CASSYSTAGNSPLHF
J gene: TRBJ1-6
D gene: -
clone size: many
V gene: TRBV6-6

CDR3 DNA: TGTGCCAGCAGATTAACAGGGGGGTATGGCTACACCTTC
CDR3 protein: CASRLTGGYGYTF
J gene: TRBJ1-2
D gene: TRBD1
clone size: many
V gene: TRBV27

CDR3 DNA: TGTGCCAGCAAGAGTTGGACAGGGGGCGATGAAAAACTGTTTTTT
CDR3 protein: CASKSWTGGDEKLFF
J gene: TRBJ1-4
D gene: TRBD1
clone size: many
V gene: TRBV12-3/TRBV12-4

CDR3 DNA: TGTGCCAGCAGGAGGACAGAGAACACCGGGGAGCTGTTTTTT
CDR3 protein: CASRRTENTGELFF
J gene: TRBJ2-2
D gene: -
clone size: many
V gene: TRBV6-5

CDR3 DNA: TGTGCCAGCAGCCGAGATGTTGCTAGCTTCAATGAGCAGTTCTTC
CDR3 protein: CASSRDVASFNEQFF
J gene: TRBJ2-1
D gene: -
clone size: many
V gene: TRBV7-8

CDR3 DNA: TGTGCCACCAGCTCAAGCGGGGGGACCCTCTACAATGAGCAGTTCTTC
CDR3 protein: CATSSSGGTLYNEQFF
J gene: TRBJ2-1
D gene: TRBD2
clone size: many
V gene: TRBV3-1

CDR3 DNA: TGTGCCAGCAGTTTGAACCGGGACAGGGGTGTGGACACTGAAGCTTTCTTT
CDR3 protein: CASSLNRDRGVDTEAFF
J gene: TRBJ1-1
D gene: TRBD1
clone size: many
V gene: TRBV6-2/TRBV6-3

CDR3 DNA: TGTGCCTGGGAGGCGTCAGGGTTGGGGCAAGCTTTCTTT
CDR3 protein: CAWEASGLGQAFF
J gene: TRBJ1-1
D gene: -
clone size: many
V gene: TRBV30

CDR3 DNA: TGTGCCAGCAGTGCAATCCTTGGGACATCAAATAAGGATACGCAGTATTTT
CDR3 protein: CASSAILGTSNKDTQYF
J gene: TRBJ2-3
D gene: -
clone size: many
V gene: TRBV27

CDR3 DNA: TGTGCCTGGAGTGGGGACAGGGGAAATGAAAAACTGTTTTTT
CDR3 protein: CAWSGDRGNEKLFF
J gene: TRBJ1-4
D gene: TRBD1
clone size: many
V gene: TRBV30

CDR3 DNA: TGTGCCAGCAGCTTCACTTCGCGGGTCAACTCTGGGGCCAACGTCCTGACTTTC
CDR3 protein: CASSFTSRVNSGANVLTF
J gene: TRBJ2-6
D gene: -
clone size: many
V gene: TRBV7-2

CDR3 DNA: TGTGCCAGCAATCCAGATGCTTCTAACACAGATACGCAGTATTTT
CDR3 protein: CASNPDASNTDTQYF
J gene: TRBJ2-3
D gene: -
clone size: many
V gene: TRBV12-3/TRBV12-4

CDR3 DNA: TGTGCCAGCAGTTACCCCCAGCGGGAGGGCCCTACGCAGTATTTT
CDR3 protein: CASSYPQREGPTQYF
J gene: TRBJ2-3
D gene: TRBD2
clone size: many
V gene: TRBV6-6

CDR3 DNA: TGTGCCTGGAGTAATTCCAGATTAGCTTTCTTT
CDR3 protein: CAWSNSRLAFF
J gene: TRBJ1-1
D gene: -
clone size: few
V gene: TRBV30

CDR3 DNA: TGTGCCAGCAGTCCACAGGGACGGGGGGCCGGTGAGCAGTTCTTC
CDR3 protein: CASSPQGRGAGEQFF
J gene: TRBJ2-1
D gene: -
clone size: many
V gene: TRBV12-3/TRBV12-4

CDR3 DNA: TGTGCCAGCAGTCCCCAGGACCTTGCAACTAATGAAAAACTGTTTTTT
CDR3 protein: CASSPQDLATNEKLFF
J gene: TRBJ1-4
D gene: -
clone size: many
V gene: TRBV12-3/TRBV12-4

CDR3 DNA: TGCAGTGCTAGAAACGTCGCAGTCAGGGGCACTGAAGCTTTCTTT
CDR3 protein: CSARNVAVRGTEAFF
J gene: TRBJ1-1
D gene: -
clone size: -
V gene: TRBV20-1

CDR3 DNA: TGTGCCAGCAGCTTAGTAGACACAGATACGCAGTATTTT
CDR3 protein: CASSLVDTDTQYF
J gene: TRBJ2-3
D gene: -
clone size: many
V gene: TRBV7-9

CDR3 DNA: TGTGCCAGCAGCTTAGCTCAGAACACTGAAGCTTTCTTT
CDR3 protein: CASSLAQNTEAFF
J gene: TRBJ1-1
D gene: -
clone size: many
V gene: TRBV7-9

CDR3 DNA: TGCGCCAGCAGCCAAGATGGGACGAGCTCCTACAATGAGCAGTTCTTC
CDR3 protein: CASSQDGTSSYNEQFF
J gene: TRBJ2-1
D gene: -
clone size: many
V gene: TRBV4-3

CDR3 DNA: TGTACCAGCAGCTTAGGCGGGGCACAGCCCCAGCATTTT
CDR3 protein: CTSSLGGAQPQHF
J gene: TRBJ1-5
D gene: -
clone size: -
V gene: TRBV7-9

CDR3 DNA: TGTGCCAGCAGCCAAGTCCCGGGACAGGGGACGGGGGGGCAGTATTTT
CDR3 protein: CASSQVPGQGTGGQYF
J gene: TRBJ2-3
D gene: TRBD1
clone size: medium-sized
V gene: TRBV4-2

CDR3 DNA: TGTGCCACCAGCGAAAACAGGGTTTCCGGGGAGCTGTTTTTT
CDR3 protein: CATSENRVSGELFF
J gene: TRBJ2-2
D gene: -
clone size: many
V gene: TRBV15

CDR3 DNA: TGTGCCAGCAGTTCCTTTAGGACGTCGGATGAGCAGTTCTTC
CDR3 protein: CASSSFRTSDEQFF
J gene: TRBJ2-1
D gene: -
clone size: many
V gene: TRBV6-2/TRBV6-3

CDR3 DNA: TGCGCCAGCAGCTTGGGACTAGCGGGCGAGGGTACGCAGTATTTT
CDR3 protein: CASSLGLAGEGTQYF
J gene: TRBJ2-3
D gene: TRBD2
clone size: many
V gene: TRBV5-1

CDR3 DNA: TGTGCCAGCAGCCCCCGGGGGACGGGGGGGACGGACTATGGCTACACCTTC
CDR3 protein: CASSPRGTGGTDYGYTF
J gene: TRBJ1-2
D gene: -
clone size: many
V gene: TRBV4-2

CDR3 DNA: TGCAGCGTTGACGCAGGGGGCACAGATACGCAGTATTTT
CDR3 protein: CSVDAGGTDTQYF
J gene: TRBJ2-3
D gene: -
clone size: few
V gene: TRBV29-1

CDR3 DNA: TGTGCCAGCTCACGGGCAGGGGGCGACACTGAAGCTTTCTTT
CDR3 protein: CASSRAGGDTEAFF
J gene: TRBJ1-1
D gene: TRBD1
clone size: many
V gene: TRBV18

CDR3 DNA: TGTGCCAGCATCCCAAGTGGGAGGAACACTGAAGCTTTCTTT
CDR3 protein: CASIPSGRNTEAFF
J gene: TRBJ1-1
D gene: -
clone size: many
V gene: TRBV11-2

CDR3 DNA: TGTGCCAGCAGCTTTTGGGGAGCGGGCCTAACCGGTGAGCAGTTCTTC
CDR3 protein: CASSFWGAGLTGEQFF
J gene: TRBJ2-1
D gene: -
clone size: many
V gene: TRBV11-2

CDR3 DNA: TGTGCCAGCAGTTACTCCCGGCAGGGGAGGCGGGAGCTGTTTTTT
CDR3 protein: CASSYSRQGRRELFF
J gene: TRBJ2-2
D gene: -
clone size: -
V gene: TRBV6-2/TRBV6-3

CDR3 DNA: TGCAGTGTCGGAGGACACTTGGGAGAGGCCGGGGAGCTGTTTTTT
CDR3 protein: CSVGGHLGEAGELFF
J gene: TRBJ2-2
D gene: -
clone size: many
V gene: TRBV20-1

CDR3 DNA: TGCAGCACCAGCCCGCCGGGAATCAGTAACACTGAAGCTTTCTTT
CDR3 protein: CSTSPPGISNTEAFF
J gene: TRBJ1-1
D gene: -
clone size: many
V gene: TRBV29-1

CDR3 DNA: TGCAGTGTTAAAACGGGGCAGGGAGATCAGCCCCAGCATTTT
CDR3 protein: CSVKTGQGDQPQHF
J gene: TRBJ1-5
D gene: -
clone size: many
V gene: TRBV20-1

CDR3 DNA: TGTGCCAGCAGCGCGTCCGGTGTTAGTCCCTACGAGCAGTACTTC
CDR3 protein: CASSASGVSPYEQYF
J gene: TRBJ2-7
D gene: -
clone size: many
V gene: TRBV7-6

CDR3 DNA: TGTGCCAGCAGCTCATACCGGACAGGGGGAGAGACCCAGTACTTC
CDR3 protein: CASSSYRTGGETQYF
J gene: TRBJ2-5
D gene: TRBD1
clone size: medium-sized
V gene: TRBV7-2

CDR3 DNA: TGTGCCAGCACCCAGGGAGCGGGAGACGCCGGGGAGCTGTTTTTT
CDR3 protein: CASTQGAGDAGELFF
J gene: TRBJ2-2
D gene: TRBD2
clone size: many
V gene: TRBV3-1

CDR3 DNA: TGTGCCAGCAGCTTGGCCTCTGGGGCCAACGTCCTGACTTTC
CDR3 protein: CASSLASGANVLTF
J gene: TRBJ2-6
D gene: -
clone size: many
V gene: TRBV11-3

CDR3 DNA: TGTGCCAGCAGCACCGGACAGGTTGGGGAGCAGTACTTC
CDR3 protein: CASSTGQVGEQYF
J gene: TRBJ2-7
D gene: TRBD1
clone size: many
V gene: TRBV7-2

CDR3 DNA: TGCGCCAGCAGCCAGGGGGCACTTGAGCAGTTCTTC
CDR3 protein: CASSQGALEQFF
J gene: TRBJ2-1
D gene: -
clone size: many
V gene: TRBV4-3